The clone carrying this T cell receptor (beta chain) was seen a handful of times. Each CDR3 protein gets one entry after TCRdb re-called the 5' RACE reads with MiXCR. The table has 200,000 or so distinct CDR3 sequences, about 15% seen once. This sample was taken from a study of identical twins. V dropped 1 base and J dropped 7; count of bases not matched to a gene: 13. The length of the CDR3 is 19 residues. The germline CDR1 and CDR2 sequences are LGHDT and YNNKEL (reference sequence). This sample was also put to use in a study of T cells expressing NK-cell markers.

The sequencing input was CD8+ T cells sorted from blood. This sequence joins TRBV3-1 and TRBJ2-1, with 13 bases lining up with TRBD2. This TCR came from a woman under 30 in good health. CDR3 residues: CASSQVGLAGVWARNEQFF. CDR3 coding DNA: TGTGCCAGCAGCCAAGTTGGACTAGCGGGAGTGTGGGCTAGGAATGAGCAGTTCTTC.